What follows are 15 T cell receptor beta chains derived from one specimen sequenced in a study of shared clonotypes between healthy human individuals. Profiling relied on immunoSEQ multiplex PCR, and the TCRdb table lists in-frame clones only, not all of them. The sample lists about 500,000 clones; 77% were seen once. The specimen sequenced was PBMCs. The receptors come from a middle-aged woman in good health. Some clones in this sample may be carry-over from other donors' samples.

This sequence joins TRBV28 and TRBJ2-5, with 8 bases aligning to TRBD1. The V gene end was trimmed by 8 bases and the J gene end by 2 bases; junction bases not matched to a gene: 13. This CDR3 comprises 16 residues. Germline V gene lookup returns CDR1 MDHEN and CDR2 SYDVKM. In nucleotides, the CDR3 is TGTGCCAGCGGCGGGTCCAAAGGGACAGGTCAAGAGACCCAGTACTTC. Residues: CASGGSKGTGQETQYF.

The V and J genes are TRBV28 and TRBJ2-4; maybe TRBD1 (6 bases). The germline V gene has CDR1 MDHEN and CDR2 SYDVKM. The CDR3 is 13 amino acids. V gave up 5 bases and J gave up 3 bases, with 8 bases separating them. The CDR3 region has the DNA TGTGCCAGCAGTGAGGGGGACAAAAACATTCAGTACTTC. Protein: CASSEGDKNIQYF.

V usage is TRBV28 and J usage is TRBJ1-2; D is perhaps TRBD1 (5 bases). CDR3 size: 14 residues. Germline values: CDR1 MDHEN, CDR2 SYDVKM. Trimming shortened V by 3 bases and J by 8 bases, and 16 bases separated the two germline ends. In DNA form, the CDR3 reads TGTGCCAGCAGTTTGCCCAGGGACTCGCGGGGCTACACCTTC. Translation: CASSLPRDSRGYTF.

This chain links TRBV7-2 with TRBJ1-1; 8 bases are shared with TRBD1. Germline trimming cut 8 bases from V and 0 bases from J; bases unmatched to any gene: 8. This CDR3 has 15 residues. Per the germline V gene, CDR1 is SGHTA and CDR2 is FQGNSA. CDR3 DNA: TGTGCCAGCGTGCAGGGGGCGATTATGAACACTGAAGCTTTCTTT. This translates into CASVQGAIMNTEAFF.

The chain joins TRBV2 to TRBJ1-3; 7 positions match TRBD1. This CDR3 spans 15 amino acids. Germline trimming cut 3 bases from V and 3 bases from J; bases unmatched to any gene: 5. CDR1 is SNHLY and CDR2 is FYNNEI in the germline V gene. The chain's CDR3 is CASSEFRGIGNTIYF. CDR3 coding DNA: TGTGCCAGCAGTGAGTTCAGGGGGATTGGAAACACCATATATTTT. Full variable domain (rest looked up from reference TRBV2 and TRBJ1-3): EPEVTQTPSHQVTQMGQEVILRCVPISNHLYFYWYRQILGQKVEFLVSFYNNEISEKSEIFDDQFSVERPDGSNFTLKIRSTKLEDSAMYFCASSEFRGIGNTIYFGEGSWLTVV.

Remarks on this clone: A read error may be the cause here, since a much bigger clone is one base away. V gene TRBV10-3 combines with J gene TRBJ2-3; TRBD1 agrees at 9 bases. Per germline, CDR1 ENHRY and CDR2 SYGVKD. The CDR3 spans 14 residues. The CDR3 DNA follows: TGTGCCGCCGGGACAGGGACGTACACAGATACGCAGTCTTTT. This encodes CAAGTGTYTDTQSF.

The sample holds a few counts of this clone. This sequence joins TRBV5-1 and TRBJ2-7; a possible D gene is TRBD1 (5 bases). The CDR3 consists of 18 residues. Trimming removed 1 base at V and 0 bases at J, with 20 bases between. Germline values: CDR1 SGHRS, CDR2 YFSETQ. The CDR3 region is CASSLWGSSRAFSYEQYF. CDR3 in DNA: TGCGCCAGCAGCTTGTGGGGCAGTTCAAGGGCATTCTCCTACGAGCAGTACTTC.

The chain is built from TRBV5-1 and TRBJ2-3; 7 nucleotides align to TRBD2. This CDR3 contains 17 residues. Germline assignment: CDR1 SGHRS and CDR2 YFSETQ. Trimming removed 1 base from V and 0 bases from J; junction bases left unmatched: 8. The DNA of the CDR3 is TGCGCCAGCAGCTTGTCGGCGGGAGATCCTAGCACAGATACGCAGTATTTT. Translation gives CASSLSAGDPSTDTQYF.

This clone was detected ten times or more. This CDR3 is also generated by other DNA sequences in the sample. This rearrangement joins TRBV2 to TRBJ1-5; 9 positions match TRBD1. There are 14 residues in the CDR3. The ends lost 5 bases at V and 6 bases at J; junction bases unmatched: 5. CDR1 and CDR2 (germline): SNHLY, FYNNEI. In DNA form, the CDR3 reads TGTGCCAGCAGTCTTCTACAGGGGGCTCAGCCCCAGCATTTT. This translates into CASSLLQGAQPQHF. The full variable domain, completed using reference TRBV2 and TRBJ1-5, is EPEVTQTPSHQVTQMGQEVILRCVPISNHLYFYWYRQILGQKVEFLVSFYNNEISEKSEIFDDQFSVERPDGSNFTLKIRSTKLEDSAMYFCASSLLQGAQPQHFGDGTRLSIL.

In its sample, this clone was seen a few times. The chain combines TRBV29-1 with TRBJ1-2, with no clear D. Germline CDR1 is SQVTM and CDR2 is ANQGSEA. The V end was cut by 4 bases, the J end by 5 bases, with 14 bases between. The CDR3 length is 13 residues. As DNA, the CDR3 is TGCAGCGTTGGTTCAGAAAGTTCTTATGGCTACACCTTC. It encodes CSVGSESSYGYTF.

The CDR3 DNA is TGTGCCAGCAGCTTATTTGGCGGGAGCTCCTACAATGAGCAGTTCTTC. Residues: CASSLFGGSSYNEQFF. This chain connects TRBV11-3 to TRBJ2-1; 7 positions match TRBD2. V gave up 2 bases and J gave up 0 bases; unmatched junction bases: 4. The CDR3 runs 16 residues. CDR1 and CDR2 from the germline V gene are SGHNT and YENEEA.

The chain employs TRBV19 and TRBJ2-7; no definite D call. CDR1 LNHDA and CDR2 SQIVND come from the germline V gene (reference sequence). V was shortened by 5 bases and J by 2 bases, with 13 bases between the two germline ends. The CDR3 is 14 amino acids. CDR3 loop: CASSEQNGAYEQYF. The CDR3 DNA is TGTGCCAGTAGTGAACAGAATGGGGCCTACGAGCAGTACTTC.

A remark on this clone: This likely stems from a read error, as it lies one base from a far larger clone. V and J are TRBV2 and TRBJ2-5; D ambiguous. The CDR3 loop spans 13 amino acids. CDR1 and CDR2 from the germline V gene are SNHLY and FYNNEI. The DNA for the CDR3 is TGTGCCAGCAGAGGCGGCAGTCAAGAGACCCGGTACTTC. Amino acid sequence: CASRGGSQETRYF.

The chain links TRBV5-1 to TRBJ2-7; maybe TRBD1 (6 bases). Germline V CDR1 and CDR2: SGHRS, YFSETQ. This CDR3 is 14 amino acids long. Trimming shortened V by 3 bases and J by 3 bases, and 13 bases separated the two germline ends. The DNA for the CDR3 is TGCGCCAGCAGCTCAGACAGGTTAATCTACGAGCAGTACTTC. The encoded protein is CASSSDRLIYEQYF.

About this clone itself: It may be a read error: a sequence one base away is much more abundant. The rearrangement uses TRBV9 and TRBJ1-3; no clear D. This CDR3 comprises 15 residues. The germline V and J ends were trimmed by 5 bases and 0 bases, with 12 bases remaining between them. Germline V gene data show CDR1 as SGDLS and CDR2 as YYNGEE. The CDR3 reads CASSEGRSSGNTIYF. The CDR3 DNA reads as TGTGCCAGCAGTGAGGGCCGGAGCTCTGGAAACACCATATATTTT.